What follows are 27 T cell receptor beta chains derived from one specimen sequenced in a study of T cell responses to AZD1222 COVID-19 vaccine (TCRdb year 2021). Libraries were made using the immunoSEQ multiplex PCR assay. As stored in TCRdb, this immuneACCESS dataset retains in-frame rearrangements with V and J assigned. A fraction of the clones does not appear; measured against another copy, unresolved V genes explain less than half of the discrepancy, and the remainder lacks a known reason. This sample is represented by 120,000 to 150,000 clones; more than 70% of them were singletons. The top ten hold around 1.5% of the sample. In the paper's terms, the time point label means: about 28 days (+/-7) after the second vaccine dose. The sample was peripheral blood, taken 28 days after the second AZD1222 dose. These receptors originate from an adult who received the AZD1222 COVID-19 vaccine.

The chain is built from TRBV6-5 and TRBJ1-5; 9 positions agree with TRBD1. Trimming at V came to 6 bases and at J to 6 bases, leaving 9 bases not matched to a gene. The CDR3 length is 15 residues. Germline V CDR1 and CDR2: MNHEY, SVGAGI. This CDR3 is CASSIMGQGFQPQHF. In DNA, the CDR3 is TGTGCCAGCAGCATAATGGGACAGGGATTTCAGCCCCAGCATTTT.

This chain connects TRBV5-5 to TRBJ1-2; 8 bases line up with TRBD1. The CDR3 length is 16 residues. Germline V CDR1 and CDR2: SGHKS, YYEKEE (reference sequence). V was pared by 5 bases and J by 2 bases, with 11 bases of the junction left unmatched. The CDR3 here is CASRHQQGGRNYGYTF. CDR3 in DNA: TGTGCCAGCAGACACCAACAGGGGGGTCGAAACTATGGCTACACCTTC.

The chain carries TRBV24-1 and TRBJ1-1, with 9 bases aligning to TRBD1. The germline CDR1 and CDR2 sequences are KGHDR and SFDVKD. The CDR3 covers 19 residues. Losses at the gene ends were 4 bases for V and 0 bases for J; bases not matched to a gene: 14. CDR3 coding DNA: TGTGCCACCAGTGACCCGACCGGGACAGGGAATACAATGAACACTGAAGCTTTCTTT. Protein product: CATSDPTGTGNTMNTEAFF.

The V gene is TRBV2, the J gene TRBJ2-1; 12 bases agree with TRBD2. Germline V gene data show CDR1 as SNHLY and CDR2 as FYNNEI. Germline trimming cut 3 bases from V and 6 bases from J; bases unmatched to any gene: 9. The CDR3 runs to 17 residues. CDR3 DNA sequence: TGTGCCAGCAGTGAGAGACTAGCGGGAGTCAAGGGCAATGAGCAGTTCTTC. It specifies CASSERLAGVKGNEQFF. The variable domain in full, completed from reference TRBV2 and TRBJ2-1, reads EPEVTQTPSHQVTQMGQEVILRCVPISNHLYFYWYRQILGQKVEFLVSFYNNEISEKSEIFDDQFSVERPDGSNFTLKIRSTKLEDSAMYFCASSERLAGVKGNEQFFGPGTRLTVL.

In this sample, this clone turned up many times. The V call is TRBV5-1, the J call TRBJ1-1; TRBD1 might be the D (5 bases). The V gene lost 6 bases and the J gene lost 5 bases, with 17 bases spanning the gap. CDR3 length: 14 amino acids. The germline V gene encodes CDR1 SGHRS and CDR2 YFSETQ. The CDR3 DNA is TGCGCCAGCACCCTTGGGACCGGTGGGACTGAAGCTTTCTTT. Translation gives CASTLGTGGTEAFF.

This clone was seen a few times. One junction end does not reproduce the germline sequence, and a read error may be involved. This sequence joins TRBV10-3 and TRBJ2-7, with 12 nucleotides matching TRBD1. Germline assignment: CDR1 ENHRY and CDR2 SYGVKD. This CDR3 has 14 amino acids. CDR3 nucleotide sequence: TGTGCCATCAGTAGAGAACCGGGACAGGGGGCGTGGCACTTC. Protein sequence: CAISREPGQGAWHF.

CDR3 DNA sequence: TGTGCCAGCAGCTTGGGACAGAATAACTATGGCTACACCTTC. It is translated as CASSLGQNNYGYTF. The genes are TRBV7-9 and TRBJ1-2, with 7 positions matching TRBD1. Germline-derived CDR1 and CDR2 are SEHNR and FQNEAQ (reference sequence). This CDR3 is built from 14 residues. After removal of 3 bases from V and 1 base from J, the junction contained 2 bases not matched to a gene.

The V gene is TRBV28, the J gene TRBJ2-2; the match to TRBD2 covers 14 bases. After removal of 6 bases from V and 5 bases from J, the junction contained 11 bases not matched to a gene. The CDR3 sequence is 18 residues long. Germline loops: CDR1 MDHEN, CDR2 SYDVKM. The CDR3 DNA reads TGTGCCAGCAGGACCGGGACTAGCGGGAGTTGGTGGACCGGGGAGCTGTTTTTT. It codes for CASRTGTSGSWWTGELFF. Drawing the rest from reference TRBV28 and TRBJ2-2, the complete variable domain is DVKVTQSSRYLVKRTGEKVFLECVQDMDHENMFWYRQDPGLGLRLIYFSYDVKMKEKGDIPEGYSVSREKKERFSLILESASTNQTSMYLCASRTGTSGSWWTGELFFGEGSRLTVL.

The chain recombines TRBV4-1 with TRBJ2-7; the D gene is possibly TRBD1 (6 bases). The CDR3 has 13 residues. CDR1 is MGHRA and CDR2 is YSYEKL in the germline V gene. Trimming shortened V by 5 bases and J by 5 bases, and 13 bases separated the two germline ends. As DNA, the CDR3 is TGCGCCAGCAGCATTATCTCAGGGGACGAGCAGTACTTC. Residues: CASSIISGDEQYF.

This chain uses TRBV28 with TRBJ2-1, with D perhaps matching TRBD2 (5 bases). The CDR3 runs to 16 residues. The germline V and J ends were trimmed by 3 bases and 3 bases, with 15 bases remaining between them. The germline V gene encodes CDR1 MDHEN and CDR2 SYDVKM. CDR3 protein: CASSLGGRPLYNEQFF. CDR3 nucleotide sequence: TGTGCCAGCAGTTTGGGCGGGCGGCCCCTCTACAATGAGCAGTTCTTC.

The chain carries TRBV4-3 and TRBJ2-7, with 10 bases fitting TRBD2. Per germline, CDR1 LGHNA and CDR2 YSLEER. This CDR3 spans 15 amino acids. J was trimmed by 2 bases and V by 4 bases; bases with no gene match: 5. The chain's CDR3 is CASSPTSGMAYEQYF. In DNA form, the CDR3 reads TGCGCCAGCAGCCCAACTAGCGGGATGGCCTACGAGCAGTACTTC.

The rearrangement joins TRBV28 to TRBJ1-2; a possible D gene is TRBD1 (5 bases). V lost 6 bases and J 7 bases, leaving 15 bases between the germline ends. The CDR3 runs to 13 residues. Germline loops: CDR1 MDHEN, CDR2 SYDVKM. CDR3: CASSPPGGGGYTF. Written as DNA, the CDR3 is TGTGCCAGCAGCCCTCCCGGGGGGGGTGGCTACACCTTC.

The genes are TRBV6-1 and TRBJ1-1; D remains ambiguous. Per germline, CDR1 MNHNS and CDR2 SASEGT. The CDR3 covers 14 residues. The germline V and J ends were trimmed by 3 bases and 0 bases, with 8 bases remaining between them. CDR3 DNA sequence: TGTGCCAGCAGTGAGGGTGATATGAACACTGAAGCTTTCTTT. Translating it yields CASSEGDMNTEAFF.

This sequence joins TRBV11-2 and TRBJ1-2; no reliable D call. V lost 0 bases, J lost 2 bases, and 4 bases lay in between. The CDR3 totals 13 residues. Per the germline V gene, CDR1 is SGHAT and CDR2 is FQNNGV. The CDR3 coding sequence is TGTGCCAGCAGCTTAGATCTCAACTATGGCTACACCTTC. It yields the protein CASSLDLNYGYTF.

The chain's CDR3 is CASSLASSRETQYF. CDR3 coding DNA: TGCGCCAGCAGCTTAGCGAGCTCCAGGGAGACCCAGTACTTC. The chain employs TRBV5-1 and TRBJ2-5; D call uncertain. The germline V and J ends were trimmed by 2 bases and 5 bases, with 13 bases remaining between them. This CDR3 contains 14 residues. Per germline, CDR1 SGHRS and CDR2 YFSETQ.

This clone was detected only a few times. V is TRBV6-5 and J is TRBJ1-2, with 12 nucleotides matching TRBD1. Trimming cost V 4 bases and J 8 bases; bases outside gene matches: 8. Looked up from germline, CDR1 is MNHEY and CDR2 is SVGAGI. The CDR3 is 15 residues long. CDR3 in amino acids: CASSLTGTGGRGYTF. CDR3 nucleotides: TGTGCCAGCAGTTTAACCGGGACAGGGGGCAGGGGCTACACCTTC.

This clone is a singleton in its sample. V and J are TRBV5-5 and TRBJ1-1; D is uncertain. V was shortened by 6 bases and J by 0 bases, with 9 bases between the two germline ends. The CDR3 is 13 amino acids. The V gene's germline CDR1 is SGHKS and CDR2 YYEKEE (reference sequence). The CDR3 loop is CASIGNLNTEAFF. In nucleotides, the CDR3 is TGTGCCAGCATAGGGAATTTGAACACTGAAGCTTTCTTT. Using reference TRBV5-5 and TRBJ1-1 for the parts outside the CDR3, the full variable domain is DAGVTQSPTHLIKTRGQQVTLRCSPISGHKSVSWYQQVLGQGPQFIFQYYEKEERGRGNFPDRFSARQFPNYSSELNVNALLLGDSALYLCASIGNLNTEAFFGQGTRLTVV.

This chain connects TRBV12-3 or TRBV12-4 to TRBJ2-1, with D possibly matching TRBD1 (6 bases). The CDR3 consists of 13 residues. V was pared by 9 bases and J by 12 bases, with 21 bases between. The CDR3 is CASTDALLQGQFF. In DNA, the CDR3 is TGTGCCAGTACCGACGCCCTTCTACAGGGGCAGTTCTTC.

This chain links TRBV7-9 with TRBJ2-1, with no clear D. V lost 6 bases, J lost 2 bases, and 17 bases lay in between. Germline CDR1 is SEHNR and CDR2 is FQNEAQ (reference sequence). The CDR3 sequence is 16 residues long. CDR3 sequence (DNA): TGTGCCAGCAGTTACCCTATTTGGCGGACCTACAATGAGCAGTTCTTC. It translates to CASSYPIWRTYNEQFF. Drawing the rest from reference TRBV7-9 and TRBJ2-1, the complete variable domain is DTGVSQNPRHKITKRGQNVTFRCDPISEHNRLYWYRQTLGQGPEFLTYFQNEAQLEKSRLLSDRFSAERPKGSFSTLEIQRTEQGDSAMYLCASSYPIWRTYNEQFFGPGTRLTVL.

This clone is a singleton in its sample. This sequence joins TRBV4-1 and TRBJ2-7; D perhaps matches TRBD1 (5 bases). The germline V and J ends were trimmed by 0 bases and 0 bases, with 9 bases remaining between them. The CDR3 totals 15 residues. Germline CDR1 MGHRA, CDR2 YSYEKL. The CDR3 spells CASSQDRAASYEQYF. In nucleotides, the CDR3 is TGCGCCAGCAGCCAAGACAGGGCAGCCTCCTACGAGCAGTACTTC.

The chain couples TRBV6-5 to TRBJ1-1; D might be TRBD1 (6 bases). The length of the CDR3 is 13 residues. V was clipped by 8 bases and J by 5 bases, with 15 bases between them. CDR1 and CDR2 (germline): MNHEY, SVGAGI. The DNA of the CDR3 is TGTGCCAGCGGGTTCAGTAGGGGGACTGAAGCTTTCTTT. This codes for CASGFSRGTEAFF.

This clone was seen only once. J is TRBJ1-1 and V is TRBV6-5, with D possibly being TRBD1 (5 bases). The CDR3 spans 13 residues. CDR1 and CDR2 from the germline V gene are MNHEY and SVGAGI. The V end was cut by 8 bases, the J end by 6 bases, with 16 bases between. CDR3 in amino acids: CASGGTGSPEAFF. The CDR3 DNA follows: TGTGCCAGCGGGGGTACGGGGTCTCCTGAAGCTTTCTTT.

This clone was detected once. V and J are TRBV6-5 and TRBJ1-6; TRBD1 matches 8 bases. Trimming cost V 6 bases and J 4 bases; bases outside gene matches: 5. CDR1 is MNHEY and CDR2 is SVGAGI in the germline V gene. The CDR3 totals 15 residues. The CDR3 DNA sequence: TGTGCCAGCAGCGGGGACAGGCCTTATAATTCACCCCTCCACTTT. Amino acid sequence: CASSGDRPYNSPLHF.

The chain employs TRBV9 and TRBJ1-1; a weak D match, TRBD1 (5 bases). V gave up 4 bases and J gave up 0 bases, with 10 bases separating them. The CDR3 loop spans 14 amino acids. CDR1 and CDR2 (germline): SGDLS, YYNGEE. The CDR3: CASSRSGLNTEAFF. The CDR3 DNA follows: TGTGCCAGCAGCCGGTCGGGGCTGAACACTGAAGCTTTCTTT.

This clone was detected once. The chain recombines TRBV7-2 with TRBJ1-2, with 8 bases that match TRBD1. This CDR3 comprises 16 residues. CDR1 and CDR2 (germline): SGHTA, FQGNSA. J gave up 5 bases and V 4 bases, and 12 bases lay outside the gene matches. The CDR3 DNA is TGTGCCAGCAGCTCGGGGGAGGACAGGGCCCGATATGGCTACACCTTC. Protein: CASSSGEDRARYGYTF.

The chain employs TRBV14 and TRBJ1-1, with TRBD1 identical over 12 bases. Germline assignment: CDR1 SGHDN and CDR2 FVKESK. With 3 bases clipped from V and 3 bases from J, the junction kept 5 bases outside the gene matches. The CDR3 is 16 residues long. The CDR3 is CASSQRDRGLHTEAFF. CDR3 coding DNA: TGTGCCAGCAGCCAGCGGGACAGGGGGCTACACACTGAAGCTTTCTTT.

Only one count was recorded for this clone. The J gene is TRBJ2-2, the V gene TRBV30; tentatively, D is TRBD2 (6 bases). This CDR3 region has 12 residues. Germline lookup yields CDR1 GTSNPN and CDR2 SVGIG (reference sequence). The ends were cut back, 6 bases at V and 7 bases at J, with 12 bases in the middle. The CDR3 protein is CACGPRGGELFF. CDR3 DNA sequence: TGTGCCTGCGGGCCGCGGGGCGGGGAGCTGTTTTTT.